What follows is one TCR beta chain and its context. Its antigen is not identified. One junction end does not reproduce the germline sequence, and a read error may be involved. TCRdb ran MiXCR on the reads and lists one entry per CDR3 protein. The sample includes around 630,000 distinct CDR3 sequences, 20% to 25% of them seen just once. The source of the sample is a study of T cell repertoires in cytomegalovirus infection. Whole-study context: Public signatures in TCR beta pointed to CMV infection and matching HLA type. Findings of the study overall: Adding up the frequency of public TCR beta families identified people who carried CMV plus the relevant HLA. Clonotype analysis showed dominance of the ex vivo response by HLA-C-restricted CMV-specific TCR beta clonotypes.

Sequenced material: CD8+ T cells from PBMCs. The receptor's source is a human donor in good health (CMV status not recorded). Some clones in this sample may be carry-over from other donors' samples.

In nucleotides, the CDR3 is TGTGCCAGCAGTTTAGTAAGCAGGGCCACCGTGGAGCTGTTTTTT. Its translation: CASSLVSRATVELFF. V is TRBV28 and J is TRBJ2-2; perhaps TRBD1 as D (5 bases). The CDR3 is made up of 15 amino acids. Germline loops: CDR1 MDHEN, CDR2 SYDVKM. Full variable domain (outside the CDR3, taken from reference TRBV28 and TRBJ2-2): DVKVTQSSRYLVKRTGEKVFLECVQDMDHENMFWYRQDPGLGLRLIYFSYDVKMKEKGDIPEGYSVSREKKERFSLILESASTNQTSMYLCASSLVSRATVELFFGEGSRLTVL.